Each of the 15 T cell receptor beta chains below was sequenced from the same sample in a study of response to subunit inactivated influenza vaccine. One entry per CDR3 protein results from TCRdb running MiXCR on the RT-PCR reads. The top ten hold about 10% of the sample, which has 550,000 to 650,000 distinct CDR3 sequences, about an eighth seen once. Sequences were derived from PBMCs from blood, sampled on the day of vaccination. All receptors come from a man aged 50 or older who received an inactivated influenza vaccine.

The CDR3 protein is CATSARDHEQFF. CDR3 DNA: TGTGCCACCAGCGCCAGGGATCATGAGCAGTTCTTC. V is TRBV15 and J is TRBJ2-1, with D perhaps matching TRBD1 (5 bases). The CDR3 runs to 12 residues. The V end lost 5 bases, the J end lost 8 bases, and 10 bases lay between the germline ends. Per germline, CDR1 LNHNV and CDR2 YYDKDF (reference sequence).

This clonotype was seen ten or more times. V is TRBV28 and J is TRBJ2-1; D is unclear. Germline V gene lookup returns CDR1 MDHEN and CDR2 SYDVKM. The CDR3 loop spans 13 amino acids. V lost 6 bases to trimming and J lost 5 bases, with 11 bases between them. The CDR3 DNA sequence: TGTGCCAGCAGGAAAAGAAGAAACAATGAGCAGTTCTTC. Protein sequence: CASRKRRNNEQFF.

This clonotype showed up many times. The chain is built from TRBV12-3 or TRBV12-4 and TRBJ2-2; unclear D gene. CDR3 length equals 13 residues. With 5 bases removed from V and 7 bases from J, the gap between germline ends came to 11 bases. CDR3 sequence: CASSPRTSGELFF. The CDR3 nucleotides read TGTGCCAGCAGTCCCCGGACGAGCGGGGAGCTGTTTTTT.

This clonotype occurred many times. This sequence joins TRBV12-3 or TRBV12-4 and TRBJ1-1, with D perhaps TRBD1 (6 bases). This CDR3 comprises 16 residues. V was trimmed by 5 bases and J by 1 base, leaving 17 bases between them. The CDR3 DNA reads as TGTGCCAGCAGTCCTGGGACACTCCTGCAGAACACTGAAGCTTTCTTT. It specifies CASSPGTLLQNTEAFF.

The J gene is TRBJ2-2, the V gene TRBV14; D is tentatively TRBD1 or TRBD2 (6 bases each). The germline gives CDR1 SGHDN, CDR2 FVKESK. V gave up 2 bases and J gave up 3 bases, with 10 bases separating them. CDR3 size: 15 residues. CDR3 residues: CASSQNGGHTGELFF. The CDR3 DNA is TGTGCCAGCAGCCAAAACGGGGGCCACACCGGGGAGCTGTTTTTT. Full variable domain (missing parts from reference TRBV14 and TRBJ2-2): EAGVTQFPSHSVIEKGQTVTLRCDPISGHDNLYWYRRVMGKEIKFLLHFVKESKQDESGMPNNRFLAERTGGTYSTLKVQPAELEDSGVYFCASSQNGGHTGELFFGEGSRLTVL.

The table lists this clonotype with a few counts. This chain links TRBV30 with TRBJ1-4, with no clear D. This CDR3 has 13 amino acids. V gave up 0 bases and J gave up 13 bases, with 15 bases separating them. Germline values: CDR1 GTSNPN, CDR2 SVGIG (reference sequence). CDR3 residues: CAWSVLMASGLFF. In nucleotides, the CDR3 is TGTGCCTGGAGTGTGCTGATGGCCTCGGGACTGTTTTTT.

This clonotype showed up just a few times. This chain links TRBV5-1 with TRBJ2-5; D might be TRBD2 (6 bases). There are 14 residues in the CDR3. In germline, CDR1 is SGHRS, CDR2 YFSETQ. Trimming stripped 7 bases from V and 2 bases from J, with 15 bases between. The CDR3: CASANGRPQETQYF. The CDR3 DNA follows: TGCGCCAGCGCGAATGGGAGGCCTCAAGAGACCCAGTACTTC.

This clonotype was picked up a small number of times. The V gene is TRBV27, the J gene TRBJ2-3, with 7 bases matching TRBD1. This CDR3 is built from 17 residues. J gave up 5 bases and V 5 bases, and 16 bases lay outside the gene matches. The V gene's germline CDR1 is MNHEY and CDR2 SMNVEV (reference sequence). CDR3 region: CASSPIPRGNWVDTQYF. CDR3 DNA sequence: TGTGCCAGCAGTCCCATCCCCAGGGGGAATTGGGTAGATACGCAGTATTTT.

This chain links TRBV12-3 or TRBV12-4 with TRBJ2-7, with TRBD2 identical over 13 bases. The CDR3 has 16 amino acids. V was clipped by 6 bases and J by 7 bases; unmatched bases: 12. CDR3 DNA: TGTGCCAGCAGGTCCTCCACTAGCGGGAGGGCCGGGGAGCAGTACTTC. Protein: CASRSSTSGRAGEQYF.

Remarks on this clonotype: A junction end diverges from the germline sequence, so it may reflect a read error. The chain uses TRBV7-2 and TRBJ1-3; possible D gene TRBD1, 5 bases. The CDR3 has 15 amino acids. The V gene's germline CDR1 is SGHTA and CDR2 FQGNSA. For the CDR3, the DNA is TGTGTCAGCAGCTTAGGTGGGGGAGCTGGAAACACCATATATTTT. Translation gives CVSSLGGGAGNTIYF.

In this sample, this clonotype turned up a few times. The chain combines TRBV9 with TRBJ2-5, with 10 bases identical to TRBD1. In germline, CDR1 is SGDLS, CDR2 YYNGEE. Unmatched junction bases numbered 15, after V lost 3 bases and J lost 4 bases. The CDR3 is made up of 18 amino acids. CDR3: CASSEAEAGTGVGETQYF. The CDR3 DNA reads as TGTGCCAGCAGCGAGGCGGAAGCCGGGACAGGGGTGGGAGAGACCCAGTACTTC.

This clonotype has ten or more counts. This rearrangement joins TRBV27 to TRBJ2-7; 9 bases align to TRBD1. This CDR3 region has 15 residues. Germline lookup yields CDR1 MNHEY and CDR2 SMNVEV (reference sequence). With 5 bases clipped from V and 3 bases from J, the junction kept 8 bases outside the gene matches. CDR3 sequence: CASSTPGQGFYEQYF. Written as DNA, the CDR3 is TGTGCCAGCAGTACGCCGGGACAGGGCTTCTACGAGCAGTACTTC.

This clonotype has ten or more counts. The J gene is TRBJ2-1, the V gene TRBV7-6; D not resolved. This CDR3 contains 13 residues. From germline, CDR1 is SGHVS and CDR2 FNYEAQ. The V end was cut by 2 bases, the J end by 3 bases, with 5 bases between. Here the CDR3 reads CASSLSVYNEQFF. As DNA, the CDR3 is TGTGCCAGCAGCTTATCCGTCTACAATGAGCAGTTCTTC.

This clonotype appeared a few times. The chain carries TRBV7-3 and TRBJ2-1; 8 nucleotides match TRBD1. V lost 5 bases and J lost 3; bases outside the gene matches: 6. The CDR3 consists of 15 residues. Per germline, CDR1 SGHTA and CDR2 FQGTGA. The CDR3 DNA follows: TGTGCCAGCAGCCCGACAGGGGCCTTCTACAATGAGCAGTTCTTC. This sequence encodes CASSPTGAFYNEQFF.

There are many counts of this clonotype. This chain joins TRBV11-1 and TRBJ2-3; 11 bases match TRBD2. Trimming took 2 bases from V and 0 from J; bases not matched to a gene: 16. Per germline, CDR1 SGHAT and CDR2 FQDESV (reference sequence). This CDR3 contains 21 residues. CDR3 bases: TGTGCCAGCAGCTTACCCTCCCCCCTAGCGGGGGGCCAATTTAGCACAGATACGCAGTATTTT. This translates into CASSLPSPLAGGQFSTDTQYF. The whole variable domain, remainder taken from reference TRBV11-1 and TRBJ2-3, is EAEVAQSPRYKITEKSQAVAFWCDPISGHATLYWYRQILGQGPELLVQFQDESVVDDSQLPKDRFSAERLKGVDSTLKIQPAELGDSAMYLCASSLPSPLAGGQFSTDTQYFGPGTRLTVL.